Each of the 18 T cell receptor beta chains below was sequenced from the same sample in a study of blood T cell repertoires in COVID-19. Clones were read by immunoSEQ multiplex PCR, and TCRdb kept only the in-frame ones, dropping some. Among approximately 82,000 clones, roughly four fifths were seen once, and the ten largest hold less than 9%. The sample comprised peripheral blood. The receptor set was obtained from a man aged 50 to 59 with active or convalescent COVID-19.

This chain connects TRBV29-1 to TRBJ2-1, with D possibly TRBD1 on 6 matching bases. Trimming cost V 4 bases and J 5 bases, with 9 bases left between them. The CDR3 runs to 12 residues. Germline values: CDR1 SQVTM, CDR2 ANQGSEA. The CDR3 region is CSVVQGNNEQFF. DNA of the CDR3: TGCAGCGTTGTACAGGGAAACAATGAGCAGTTCTTC.

The rearrangement joins TRBV10-3 to TRBJ2-3, with 9 bases that match TRBD1. V shed 9 bases, J shed 6 bases, and the junction held 10 bases outside the gene matches. Germline assignment: CDR1 ENHRY and CDR2 SYGVKD. The CDR3 runs 14 residues. CDR3 amino acids: CAIRDRVVGDTQYF. The DNA for the CDR3 is TGTGCCATACGGGACAGGGTAGTTGGCGATACGCAGTATTTT.

The rearrangement uses TRBV10-3 and TRBJ2-7; D remains unclear. The CDR3 has 15 amino acids. Trimming shortened V by 0 bases and J by 0 bases, and 9 bases separated the two germline ends. Germline V gives CDR1 ENHRY, CDR2 SYGVKD. CDR3 residues: CAISESGPSSYEQYF. The CDR3 DNA follows: TGTGCCATCAGTGAGTCTGGGCCAAGCTCCTACGAGCAGTACTTC.

The V call is TRBV10-3, the J call TRBJ1-1; D unresolved. Looked up from germline, CDR1 is ENHRY and CDR2 is SYGVKD. The CDR3 consists of 15 residues. Trimming left V 6 bases short and J 5 bases short, with 19 bases between. CDR3 sequence: CAISTTMGEVTEAFF. In DNA, the CDR3 is TGTGCCATCAGCACAACTATGGGAGAGGTGACTGAAGCTTTCTTT.

The V gene is TRBV7-9, the J gene TRBJ2-3, with 9 bases identical to TRBD1. The V gene's germline CDR1 is SEHNR and CDR2 FQNEAQ (reference sequence). Trimming cost V 5 bases and J 5 bases; bases outside gene matches: 14. CDR3 length equals 17 residues. CDR3 DNA sequence: TGTGCCAGCAGCCCCACCTTACAGGGGGCGAGGGGAGATACGCAGTATTTT. Amino acid sequence: CASSPTLQGARGDTQYF.

V is TRBV24-1 and J is TRBJ2-5; 7 bases are shared with TRBD1. This CDR3 spans 15 amino acids. The germline gives CDR1 KGHDR, CDR2 SFDVKD. The V and J ends lost 0 bases and 0 bases, in that order; junction bases with no gene match: 0. CDR3 DNA sequence: TGTGCCACCAGTGATTTGGACAGGGACCAAGAGACCCAGTACTTC. It is translated as CATSDLDRDQETQYF.

The V gene is TRBV18, the J gene TRBJ2-7; TRBD1 matches at 9 bases. V shed 4 bases, J shed 6 bases, and the junction held 7 bases outside the gene matches. The CDR3 loop spans 14 amino acids. Looked up from germline, CDR1 is KGHSH and CDR2 is LQKENI. CDR3 sequence: CASSLRTGEGEQYF. CDR3 sequence (DNA): TGTGCCAGCTCACTACGGACAGGGGAGGGCGAGCAGTACTTC.

The V gene is TRBV9, the J gene TRBJ2-5; 8 nucleotides align to TRBD2. This CDR3 comprises 16 residues. V trimming: 4 bases; J trimming: 4 bases; junction bases outside the gene matches: 12. Germline V CDR1 and CDR2: SGDLS, YYNGEE. CDR3 in amino acids: CASSPHGSGGPETQYF. DNA of the CDR3: TGTGCCAGCAGCCCACACGGGAGCGGGGGTCCAGAGACCCAGTACTTC.

The rearrangement links TRBV10-3 to TRBJ1-1; D may be TRBD1 (5 bases). Germline V gene lookup returns CDR1 ENHRY and CDR2 SYGVKD. V shed 11 bases and J shed 4 bases, with 17 bases lying between them. The CDR3 sequence is 13 residues long. The DNA of the CDR3 is TGTGCCTCCAACCCGGGGGAAGGCACTGAAGCTTTCTTT. Amino acids: CASNPGEGTEAFF.

The gene calls are TRBV10-3 and TRBJ2-5, with TRBD2 identical over 13 bases. V shed 0 bases, J shed 5 bases, and the junction held 6 bases outside the gene matches. Germline CDR1 ENHRY, CDR2 SYGVKD. CDR3 length: 17 amino acids. The CDR3 DNA reads TGTGCCATCAGTGAGTCGTCGGGACTAGCGGGGCGGGAGACCCAGTACTTC. The encoded protein is CAISESSGLAGRETQYF.

This sequence joins TRBV23-1 and TRBJ1-5; TRBD1 aligns across 10 bases. TRBV23-1 is an open reading frame, and its role is uncertain. J lost 2 bases, V lost 7 bases, and 8 bases had no gene match. The CDR3 covers 16 residues. CDR3: CASTLTGGAGNQPQHF. In DNA form, the CDR3 reads TGCGCCAGCACCCTGACAGGGGGCGCGGGCAATCAGCCCCAGCATTTT.

V is TRBV27 and J is TRBJ1-2; D not resolved. In germline, CDR1 is MNHEY, CDR2 SMNVEV (reference sequence). This CDR3 spans 15 amino acids. Deletions cut 2 bases from V and 4 bases from J, with 14 bases between. Here the CDR3 reads CASSLVQESTYGYTF. In nucleotides, the CDR3 is TGTGCCAGCAGTTTAGTGCAGGAATCGACCTATGGCTACACCTTC.

V is TRBV3-1 (or the pseudogene TRBV3-2) and J is TRBJ2-2; a weak D match, TRBD1 (6 bases). The germline gives CDR1 LGHDT, CDR2 YNNKEL (reference sequence). V was clipped by 1 base and J by 8 bases, with 14 bases between them. The CDR3 runs to 15 residues. The DNA for the CDR3 is TGTGCCAGCAGCCAAGTGGAAGGGGGTAAAGGGGAGCTGTTTTTT. This codes for CASSQVEGGKGELFF.

This clone was recorded once. The V call is TRBV27, the J call TRBJ2-5, with unresolved D. The CDR3 spans 15 residues. The germline CDR1 and CDR2 sequences are MNHEY and SMNVEV (reference sequence). V was pared by 4 bases and J by 1 base, with 13 bases between. As DNA, the CDR3 is TGTGCCAGCAGTTCATACTCCGGGTTCCAAGAGACCCAGTACTTC. This translates into CASSSYSGFQETQYF.

This chain uses TRBV7-8 with TRBJ2-1; 7 bases are a match to TRBD1. CDR1 is SGHVS and CDR2 is FQNEAQ in the germline V gene. The CDR3 is 13 amino acids. V was clipped by 5 bases and J by 6 bases; unmatched bases: 4. DNA of the CDR3: TGTGCCAGCAGCCGGGGACAGTTCAATGAGCAGTTCTTC. Its translation is CASSRGQFNEQFF.

The chain carries TRBV7-2 and TRBJ1-5; D call uncertain. Trimming cost V 3 bases and J 4 bases, with 10 bases left between them. The CDR3 sequence is 14 residues long. Per the germline V gene, CDR1 is SGHTA and CDR2 is FQGNSA. CDR3 protein: CASSFDRTNQPQHF. Here the CDR3 DNA reads TGTGCCAGCAGCTTTGATCGAACAAATCAGCCCCAGCATTTT.

The rearrangement uses TRBV7-2 and TRBJ2-7; weak D call: TRBD2 (5 bases). The ends were cut back, 2 bases at V and 0 bases at J, with 11 bases in the middle. CDR1 and CDR2 from the germline V gene are SGHTA and FQGNSA. This CDR3 spans 15 amino acids. The CDR3: CASSLFGGSSYEQYF. In DNA, the CDR3 is TGTGCCAGCAGCTTATTCGGCGGGTCCTCCTACGAGCAGTACTTC.

This CDR3 is CSVEGLPGGYGYTF. The CDR3 region has the DNA TGCAGCGTTGAAGGTCTTCCGGGGGGCTATGGCTACACCTTC. V gene TRBV29-1 combines with J gene TRBJ1-2; perhaps TRBD1 as D (5 bases). CDR1 is SQVTM and CDR2 is ANQGSEA in the germline V gene. This CDR3 is built from 14 residues. V dropped 1 base and J dropped 4 bases, with 13 bases sitting between them.